A single T cell receptor (beta chain) is shown here with its context. The antigen is not known. Treatment defined: over 15 received Ad26.COV2.S at low or high dose, single or two shots; 5 received placebo; per-sample allocation not given. Samples analyzed were those drawn on day 63 after the first vaccine or placebo injection. It was an adult aged 18-55 years in Boston who was the donor. Ad26 vector vaccine expressed Wuhan-strain SARS-CoV-2 spike. Trimming took 2 bases from V and 4 from J, leaving 14 bases between them. Germline CDR1 reads SEHNR; CDR2 reads FQNEAQ (reference sequence). There are 15 residues in the CDR3. Clones were sequenced by immunoSEQ multiplex PCR, and TCRdb holds only the in-frame ones, with some missing. Of about 350,000 clones listed, around nine tenths are singletons. This specimen comes from a study of Ad26.COV2.S vaccination and SARS-CoV-2 variants. Whole-study findings and limits: A substantial breadth of spike-specific CD8+ and CD4+ T cell responses after vaccination has been reported. Spike-specific TCR breadth was greater after Ad26.COV2.S than placebo.

The sequenced sample was peripheral blood, obtained in a trial of Ad26.COV2.S vaccine versus placebo. This receptor was identified in a person aged 18-60 years who received the Ad26.COV2.S COVID-19 vaccine or a placebo. The rearrangement joins TRBV7-9 to TRBJ1-1; D might be TRBD1 (5 bases). The chain's CDR3 is CASSLWGEEGTEAFF. Here the CDR3 DNA reads TGTGCCAGCAGCTTATGGGGCGAGGAGGGCACTGAAGCTTTCTTT.